The present T cell receptor (beta chain) was sequenced within a study of cytomegalovirus exposure and HLA in healthy donors (dated by TCRdb to about 2017). As for the study more broadly: According to an earlier analysis of 587 of the donors, about 179 million T cells yielded some 120 million unique TCR beta sequences and about 300 Gb of sequence data. Genome-wide SNP genotypes for about 60% of the roughly 700 donors were used in a later genetic analysis, which treated that subset as a discovery cohort. The study combined high-throughput TCR immunosequencing, statistical association of individual TCRs with disease status, and machine learning to predict cytomegalovirus infection status. In addition to the first cohort of roughly 700 subjects, a separate validation cohort of under 150 different subjects was used. The study aimed to test whether cataloging public T cell receptors could reveal signatures of past pathogen exposure. The later analysis used no new phenotypic data to find candidate immune exposures, relying instead on TCR beta sequences and their occurrence across donors. Roughly 5 DR-DQ haplotypes were handled as single units for association and clustering, since linkage in the cohort was strong. Of the roughly 390 genotyped donors, 81% were placed in the genetic ancestry cluster associated with self-reported Caucasian donors. Every discovery cohort repertoire had been produced on one sequencing platform. To decide whether each TCR beta V gene segment behaved as functional or pseudogenic, an earlier analysis of fewer than 750 of the donors relied on high-throughput TCR beta sequencing. An early release covering roughly 640 HLA-typed donors comprised about 300 gigabases of sequencing data and approximately 85 million unique TCR sequences. Donor age, sex, ethnicity and CMV serostatus were compiled together with the repertoire data. A later analysis re-analyzed previously published TCR beta repertoires from hundreds of donors and added high-resolution HLA genotyping to study TCR occurrence patterns. HLA typing covered class I and class II loci at four-digit resolution. The number of typed donors differed by locus: roughly 629-640 for A, B, C, DRB1 and DQB1; 500 to 550 for DQA1; approximately 610 for DPA1; and about 470 for DPB1. On average, around 230,000 unique TCR beta nucleotide sequences were sequenced per donor among 300 to 500 genotyped donors of the cohort, with 15% to 20% of those sequences being non-productive. The study used immunosequencing to profile the T cell repertoires of approximately 690 subjects and linked those repertoires to cytomegalovirus serostatus.

V is clipped by 3 bases and J by 8 bases, and the sequence between their germline boundaries is 4 bases long. The CDR3 measures 10 amino acids from cysteine to phenylalanine. This entry keeps only the CDR3 DNA: 30 bases, framed from base 1. CDR1 and CDR2, per the germline V gene (reference sequence), are SEHNR and FQNEAQ. Note on this clone: Its antigen remains undetermined.

Overall results and qualifications from the work: About 17 rarely observed V segments, including chromosome 9 orphons, were excluded from the earlier analysis of just under 600 of the donors because counts were too low. In a later analysis, several top co-occurrence clusters were reported to appear linked to parvovirus B19, influenza, CMV and Epstein-Barr virus. Because HLA typing was unavailable for some donors at each locus, only the typed subset was used in association tests. Only TCR beta chains were sequenced in this cohort, and the absence of alpha or paired-chain data limited detectable features. When HLA alleles, especially DR and DQ, strongly co-occurred, attributing TCR associations to individual alleles was difficult. In a later genetic analysis, fewer N-insertions in productive TCRs were reported among donors in an Asian-associated ancestry cluster than the approximately 670-donor mean. Broadly in line with IMGT annotations, most TCR beta V segments showed up in productive rearrangements about 87% or about 30% of the time in an earlier analysis of around 600 of the donors. Most TCR sequences were seen in very few donors, while some public TCRs were found in many individuals. A further reported finding was that TCR beta sequences accurately predicted the HLA-A and HLA-B alleles for most subjects in the first cohort. According to a later analysis, most CMV-associated TCR beta chains appeared to be HLA-restricted, and the HLA associations seemed to be driven largely by CMV exposure. At a false discovery rate of 0.05, a later analysis linked 15,000 to 20,000 TCR beta sequences to specific HLA alleles. According to the authors, the approach could potentially be generalized to other disease states and immunological phenotypes. A group of highly shared sequence variants was considered likely to be a technical artifact of the sequencing pipeline. The only immune exposure information available for the cohort was CMV serostatus. Correlated functional status among segregating V segments might reflect linkage disequilibrium, but an unknown experimental factor could not be ruled out. Compared with equally common non-associated chains, HLA-associated TCR beta chains in a later analysis were more clonally expanded and had lower generation probabilities. A later analysis found that TCR association rates varied across HLA loci, with DRB1 alleles showing the most associated TCRs and HLA-C alleles the fewest. In both the original and validation cohorts, the classifier was reported to diagnose cytomegalovirus status with high specificity and sensitivity. In a later genetic analysis, a missense DCLRE1C variant was associated with V-gene and J-gene trimming of TCR beta chains, and the association was replicated in an independent cohort. A total of about 150 TCR beta chains were listed by the study as associated with cytomegalovirus. A few of the identified cytomegalovirus-associated TCR beta chains were confirmed in vitro to be specific for cytomegalovirus antigens. The presence/absence analyses assumed that sequencing depth was roughly uniform across donors, and that assumption may not be true. Some IMGT-functional V segments, including TRBV6-2 and TRBV6-3, could not be told apart with the 87-base-pair reads, so those segments were excluded.

The cohort consisted of approximately 670 healthy bone marrow donors. All cohort members were sampled while nominally healthy, although unrecorded immune exposures were likely present. The donor tested CMV seropositive, placing the donor among the 289 seropositive members of the cohort. Every donor gave a peripheral blood sample, and the peripheral blood mononuclear cells from that sample were used for TCR beta sequencing. Genomic DNA extraction from the blood cell samples was performed with the Qiagen DNeasy Blood Extraction Kit. The library was made by the immunoSEQ multiplex PCR assay. The multiplex PCR relied on a mix of 60 forward primers for TCR Vbeta segments and 13 reverse primers for TCR Jbeta segments. Amplification of the CDR3 region of rearranged TCR beta genes was performed with a multiplex PCR assay on genomic DNA. The Illumina HiSeq System was used to sequence the amplified TCR beta libraries as 87-base-pair reads. Regarding the original processing steps: Across the 500 to 850 repertoires, a later analysis counted around 80 million unique TCR beta chains, 9.5 million to 12 million of which were shared by at least two donors. A nearest-neighbor algorithm error-corrected the raw reads and collapsed the reads into unique sequences, merging closely related sequences to remove PCR and sequencing errors. CDR3 sequences were aligned to IMGT reference sequences to assign V, D and J gene segments. For a sequence to be retained, at least a six-nucleotide match to both a V gene segment and a J gene segment was required. Rearrangements were called productive when the CDR3 lacked stop codons and stayed in frame with V and J; all others were non-productive. Following IMGT convention, CDR3 was defined as the stretch from the second conserved V-encoded cysteine to the conserved J-encoded phenylalanine. The earlier analysis of 500 to 600 of the donors excluded sequences that lacked an unambiguous match to a single V gene segment. An earlier analysis of 500 to 700 of the donors classified V segments as functional when productive rearrangements were above 56.7% and as segregating when the standard deviation between donors was above 5%. A statistical classification framework was developed to diagnose cytomegalovirus status using the catalog of TCR beta chain sequences. V and J gene assignment, in a later analysis, came from comparing TCR nucleotide sequences with IMGT/GENE-DB human TR gene sequences. A later analysis assigned CDR3 sequences and most-parsimonious VDJ recombination scenarios with the TCRdist pipeline. In a later analysis, each TCR beta chain was defined by its CDR3 amino acid sequence together with its V-gene family, and reads without a unique V-gene family were excluded. To address suspected cross-contamination and a sequencing artifact, a later analysis removed around 590 highly shared, low-generation-probability nucleotide sequences. In a later analysis, a clonal expansion index for each public chain was calculated from normalized within-repertoire ranks of inferred template counts. Generation probabilities in a later analysis came from a VDJ recombination model fitted to out-of-frame rearrangements, and those results were checked against IGoR. A later analysis scored TCR-TCR, TCR-HLA and TCR-CMV co-occurrence with hypergeometric tests, applying a repertoire-size bias correction to TCR pairs. A later analysis estimated false discovery rates by permuting HLA or CMV assignments 20 times. In a later analysis, co-occurring TCRs were grouped using DBSCAN, with TCRdist sequence similarity added in when clustering inside HLA-allele-positive subsets. Co-occurrence clustering excluded repertoires with fewer than 30,000 or more than 120,000 public chains, plus five with anomalous nucleotide sharing. The immuneACCESS repertoire file appears here via TCRdb, limited to in-frame rearrangements. These files lack a portion of the clones; in checked studies, under half of the deficit traces to unresolved V genes, and the cause of the others is not known. The V and J calls and clone size were taken over from that table, and D and trimming were inferred from the DNA. This sample's clone table shows 150,000 or so clones. Around 1.6% of the sample lies in the top ten.

Sequenced input: PBMCs. The chain was built from TRBV7-9 and TRBJ1-1, with no confidently assigned D gene. This TCR derives from a woman aged 40 to 50 in good health and CMV-seropositive. The nucleotide sequence reads TGTGCCAGCAGCTTGAGAGAAGCTTTCTTT. Its translation is CASSLREAFF.